One and the same sample provided the 24 T cell receptor beta chains below, sequenced in a study of metastatic and nonmetastatic thyroid tumors. Thyroid surgery was performed in patients who had received no treatment beforehand. TCRdb re-called the PCR reads with MiXCR. The repertoire includes a few thousand clones, 30% to 35% of them detected once, and roughly 20% sits in the top ten. The sample was adjacent normal tissue. The receptor source for this set is a female donor with papillary thyroid cancer or a benign thyroid nodule (not recorded which). Some clones in this sample may be carry-over from other donors' samples.

The chain carries TRBV2 and TRBJ1-5, with 7 bases lining up with TRBD1. Germline-derived CDR1 and CDR2 are SNHLY and FYNNEI. V lost 4 bases to trimming and J lost 3 bases; unmatched junction nucleotides: 6. The CDR3 totals 15 residues. CDR3 amino acids: CASSGGDSYNQPQHF. CDR3 nucleotide sequence: TGTGCCAGCAGTGGGGGGGACAGCTACAATCAGCCCCAGCATTTT.

The table lists this clone with many counts. The V and J genes are TRBV7-9 and TRBJ2-3; D possibly corresponds to TRBD2 (5 bases). V gave up 2 bases and J gave up 0 bases, with 9 bases separating them. Germline V gene data show CDR1 as SEHNR and CDR2 as FQNEAQ (reference sequence). The CDR3 runs to 15 residues. DNA for the CDR3: TGTGCCAGCAGCTTATTAGCTAGCAGCACAGATACGCAGTATTTT. Translating it yields CASSLLASSTDTQYF.

The table lists this clone with a few counts. The chain couples TRBV2 to TRBJ2-1; D is possibly TRBD1 (6 bases). V was cut by 6 bases and J by 9 bases, with 15 bases left in between. The CDR3 covers 13 residues. Germline lookup yields CDR1 SNHLY and CDR2 FYNNEI. DNA for the CDR3: TGTGCCAGCAGACGGACAGATGTGGTTGAGCAGTTCTTC. Translating gives CASRRTDVVEQFF.

This clone appeared a few times. V usage is TRBV27 and J usage is TRBJ2-3; no clear D. V lost 4 bases and J 1 base, leaving 12 bases between the germline ends. This CDR3 region has 15 residues. Germline assignment: CDR1 MNHEY and CDR2 SMNVEV (reference sequence). The CDR3 region is CASSYARLGTDTQYF. The CDR3 DNA reads as TGTGCCAGCAGTTACGCCCGACTGGGCACAGATACGCAGTATTTT.

The chain links TRBV11-2 to TRBJ2-1; 13 positions match TRBD2. The CDR3 extends over 15 amino acids. J lost 10 bases, V lost 4 bases, and 7 bases had no gene match. From germline, CDR1 is SGHAT and CDR2 FQNNGV. This chain's CDR3 is CASSSGLAGEGEQFF. In DNA, the CDR3 is TGTGCCAGCAGCTCCGGACTAGCGGGAGAGGGAGAGCAGTTCTTC.

The sample holds many counts of this clone. Other DNA sequences in this sample translate to the same CDR3. The gene calls are TRBV4-2 and TRBJ1-4; 7 bases are shared with TRBD1. The CDR3 runs to 19 residues. The V segment lost 6 bases and the J segment 8 bases; nucleotides outside the gene matches: 24. From germline, CDR1 is LGHNA and CDR2 YNFKEQ. The CDR3 protein is CASSHAETGVGSGGEKLFF. The DNA of the CDR3 is TGTGCCAGCAGTCATGCTGAAACAGGGGTAGGTTCGGGCGGAGAAAAACTGTTTTTT.

This clone is medium-sized within its sample. This chain links TRBV15 with TRBJ2-7; D gene ambiguous. The germline V gene encodes CDR1 LNHNV and CDR2 YYDKDF (reference sequence). The CDR3 is 15 amino acids. Between the trimmed V and J ends, which lost 0 bases and 5 bases, there was a span of 14 bases. CDR3 DNA sequence: TGTGCCACCAGCAGAGATTTCCCCCCCTTGCACGAGCAGTACTTC. Its translation is CATSRDFPPLHEQYF.

This clone was observed a single time. V is TRBV6-1 and J is TRBJ2-7, with D perhaps matching TRBD2 (6 bases). This CDR3 is built from 13 residues. The germline CDR1 and CDR2 sequences are MNHNS and SASEGT. Trimming left V 9 bases short and J 2 bases short, with 14 bases between. The CDR3 loop reads CARNRGIPYEQYF. The DNA of the CDR3 is TGTGCCAGGAACCGCGGGATCCCCTACGAGCAGTACTTC.

The chain couples TRBV20-1 to TRBJ2-7; TRBD1 is a possible D gene (5 bases). The germline gives CDR1 DFQATT, CDR2 SNEGSKA (reference sequence). CDR3 size: 12 residues. With 8 bases removed from V and 5 bases from J, the gap between germline ends came to 16 bases. CDR3 amino acids: CSRLQVNNEQYF. CDR3 in DNA: TGCAGTCGGCTACAGGTTAATAACGAGCAGTACTTC.

This clone is medium-sized (0.01 to 0.1%) by share. The V gene is TRBV20-1, the J gene TRBJ2-5; TRBD1 is a possible D gene (5 bases). V gave up 0 bases and J gave up 0 bases, with 14 bases separating them. CDR3 size: 16 residues. Per the germline V gene, CDR1 is DFQATT and CDR2 is SNEGSKA (reference sequence). The CDR3 is CSARDADTEYQETQYF. The CDR3 DNA follows: TGCAGTGCTAGAGATGCGGACACGGAGTACCAAGAGACCCAGTACTTC.

This clone is deemed large (0.1 to 1%). The rearrangement joins TRBV5-1 to TRBJ2-2, with D possibly being TRBD1 (5 bases). Trimming left V 4 bases short and J 9 bases short, with 10 bases between. The CDR3 loop spans 12 amino acids. Germline V gene sequence: CDR1 SGHRS, CDR2 YFSETQ. CDR3 in amino acids: CASSETGRELFF. The DNA of the CDR3 is TGCGCCAGCAGCGAAACAGGTCGGGAGCTGTTTTTT.

This clone ranks as medium-sized. The chain joins TRBV12-3 or TRBV12-4 to TRBJ1-1; no firm D call. Trimming took off 5 bases at V and 2 bases at J, with 6 bases between the two ends. This CDR3 region has 12 residues. The CDR3 loop is CASSEDNTEAFF. The CDR3 DNA reads as TGTGCCAGCAGTGAGGACAACACTGAAGCTTTCTTT.

The chain recombines TRBV6-1 with TRBJ1-3; a possible D gene is TRBD1 (5 bases). Germline V gene sequence: CDR1 MNHNS, CDR2 SASEGT. The germline V and J ends were trimmed by 6 bases and 0 bases, with 12 bases remaining between them. This CDR3 comprises 15 residues. CDR3 residues: CASSATGTSGNTIYF. CDR3 bases: TGTGCCAGCAGCGCTACCGGGACCTCTGGAAACACCATATATTTT.

In regard to this clone: Sequence at one end of the junction differs from germline and may be a read error. The V and J genes are TRBV6-1 and TRBJ1-1, with D unclear. CDR3 size: 17 residues. Germline V gene data show CDR1 as MNHNS and CDR2 as SASEGT. CDR3 nucleotides: TGTGCCAGCAGCCCCACCTCACGTGGAGGACCTGCCATTGAAGCCTTCTTT. Translating gives CASSPTSRGGPAIEAFF.

This clone was seen a single time. The chain joins TRBV9 to TRBJ2-5; no firm D call. The V gene's germline CDR1 is SGDLS and CDR2 YYNGEE. V was clipped by 4 bases and J by 4 bases, with 11 bases between them. The length of the CDR3 is 13 residues. In DNA, the CDR3 is TGTGCCAGCAGCCCCCGGGTTGGAGAGACCCAGTACTTC. Protein: CASSPRVGETQYF.

This clone came up once. The chain employs TRBV7-3 and TRBJ2-7; 8 bases are shared with TRBD2. J gave up 0 bases and V 2 bases, and 3 bases lay outside the gene matches. Germline values: CDR1 SGHTA, CDR2 FQGTGA. The CDR3 runs 15 residues. DNA of the CDR3: TGTGCCAGCAGCTTATTTGCGGGGGGCTCCTACGAGCAGTACTTC. Encoded protein: CASSLFAGGSYEQYF.

V gene TRBV18 combines with J gene TRBJ2-3; a possible D gene is TRBD1 (6 bases). CDR3 length: 13 residues. Germline CDR1 reads KGHSH; CDR2 reads LQKENI. V was clipped by 5 bases and J by 0 bases, with 6 bases between them. CDR3 loop: CASSGTSTDTQYF. The DNA of the CDR3 is TGTGCCAGCTCAGGGACAAGCACAGATACGCAGTATTTT. Complete variable domain (other parts from reference TRBV18 and TRBJ2-3): NAGVMQNPRHLVRRRGQEARLRCSPMKGHSHVYWYRQLPEEGLKFMVYLQKENIIDESGMPKERFSAEFPKEGPSILRIQQVVRGDSAAYFCASSGTSTDTQYFGPGTRLTVL.

This clone was observed a handful of times. The chain has TRBV12-3 or TRBV12-4 and TRBJ1-1; 8 bases map to TRBD1. This CDR3 has 15 amino acids. Trimming cost V 1 base and J 0 bases; bases outside gene matches: 1. The DNA for the CDR3 is TGTGCCAGCAGTTTAGGACAGGGGATGAACACTGAAGCTTTCTTT. Translating gives CASSLGQGMNTEAFF.

The chain employs TRBV7-6 and TRBJ2-1, with a possible D match to TRBD2 (6 bases). Germline lookup yields CDR1 SGHVS and CDR2 FNYEAQ. The CDR3 length is 15 residues. V was clipped by 6 bases and J by 8 bases, with 20 bases between them. DNA of the CDR3: TGTGCCAGCAGTCCAATAGCGGAGCCATGGGATGAGCAGTTCTTC. It encodes CASSPIAEPWDEQFF.

This clone has a handful of counts. V and J are TRBV6-1 and TRBJ1-6; D gene unclear. Per germline, CDR1 MNHNS and CDR2 SASEGT. Deletions cut 5 bases from V and 7 bases from J, with 12 bases between. This CDR3 region has 14 residues. In DNA, the CDR3 is TGTGCCAGCAGTACCCGGGCCTTCAATTCACCCCTCCACTTT. Amino acid sequence: CASSTRAFNSPLHF.

The chain recombines TRBV9 with TRBJ1-2; a possible D gene is TRBD1 (5 bases). The CDR3 has 16 amino acids. Between the trimmed V and J ends, which lost 1 base and 2 bases, there was a span of 15 bases. CDR1 SGDLS and CDR2 YYNGEE come from the germline V gene. The CDR3: CASSVRLGEENYGYTF. In DNA, the CDR3 is TGTGCCAGCAGCGTACGTTTGGGGGAAGAAAACTATGGCTACACCTTC.

This clone was found many times. The chain carries TRBV20-1 and TRBJ1-4; D gene unclear. Germline assignment: CDR1 DFQATT and CDR2 SNEGSKA (reference sequence). This CDR3 region has 12 residues. V was pared by 3 bases and J by 3 bases, with 5 bases between. This CDR3 is CSASRSNEKLFF. The DNA for the CDR3 is TGCAGTGCTAGCCGGTCTAATGAAAAACTGTTTTTT.

The sample holds a few counts of this clone. Compared with germline, one end of the junction differs, possibly owing to a read error. The CDR3 nucleotides are TGTACCAGCAGTTCCCGCCATGGCTACACCTTC. Its protein product is CTSSSRHGYTF. This chain joins TRBV12-3 or TRBV12-4 and TRBJ1-2; no clear D. CDR3 length: 11 residues.

This clone is judged medium-sized (0.01 to 0.1%). This chain joins TRBV15 and TRBJ1-5; no definite D call. Trimming shortened V by 0 bases and J by 2 bases, and 14 bases separated the two germline ends. Germline V gene data show CDR1 as LNHNV and CDR2 as YYDKDF (reference sequence). The CDR3 spans 17 residues. The CDR3 DNA sequence: TGTGCCACCAGCAGAGATTACGGACCAGGAGGCAATCAGCCCCAGCATTTT. It yields the protein CATSRDYGPGGNQPQHF.